This T cell receptor beta chain came from a study of Ad26.COV2.S vaccination and SARS-CoV-2 variants. Study results and caveats: Spike-specific responses of CD8+ and CD4+ T cells were reported to display substantial breadth after vaccination. Among vaccine recipients, spike-specific TCR breadth exceeded that of placebo recipients.

Some clones are missing from TCRdb's copy, which holds only in-frame ones; the method was immunoSEQ multiplex PCR. Here the sample spans around 400,000 clones, 83% being singletons. As to treatment: roughly 20 received Ad26.COV2.S at low or high dose, single or two shots; roughly five received placebo; per-sample allocation not given. Day 63 after the first injection of vaccine or placebo was the sampling time. This person who donated was an adult of 18-55 years in Boston. Trimming took off 2 bases at V and 6 bases at J, with 11 bases between the two ends. The CDR3 spans 14 residues. Germline assignment: CDR1 WSHSY and CDR2 SAAADI. This clone was picked up one time. Its antigen is unknown.

The chain couples TRBV10-2 to TRBJ2-1; TRBD2 might be the D (5 bases). Sequenced material: peripheral blood, taken in a trial of Ad26.COV2.S vaccine versus placebo. This clonotype was obtained from a person aged 18-60 years who received the Ad26.COV2.S COVID-19 vaccine or a placebo. The CDR3 is CASSEPGRVNEQFF. In DNA form, the CDR3 reads TGCGCCAGCAGTGAGCCTGGGCGGGTCAATGAGCAGTTCTTC.